The rows below give T cell receptor beta chains drawn from one sample of a study of cytomegalovirus exposure and HLA in healthy donors. Libraries were prepared by immunoSEQ multiplex PCR; TCRdb keeps only in-frame clonotypes and omits some of them. Of roughly 140,000 clones in the sample, around four fifths were seen once. The sequenced sample consisted of PBMCs. These receptors all come from a female donor in good health and CMV-seronegative. Each CDR3 is given with its conserved first and last residue. A D gene is named only where the DNA matches it firmly. Clone size, where shown, is once, few, many, or a class for clones that have expanded.

v_call	d_call	clone_size	j_call	cdr3_aa	cdr3_nt
TRBV15	NA	NA	TRBJ2-2	CATSRVVLAVNTGELFF	TGTGCCACCAGCAGAGTAGTCCTAGCAGTAAACACCGGGGAGCTGTTTTTT
TRBV2	NA	NA	TRBJ1-4	CASTGRENEKLFF	TGTGCCAGCACAGGACGGGAGAATGAAAAACTGTTTTTT
TRBV5-1	NA	NA	TRBJ1-3	CASSLSSSVGNTIYF	TGCGCCAGCAGCCTATCCTCCTCGGTCGGAAACACCATATATTTT
TRBV28	TRBD2	NA	TRBJ2-1	CASSLHPGLAGENEQFF	TGTGCCAGCAGTTTACACCCGGGACTAGCGGGAGAAAATGAGCAGTTCTTC
TRBV7-8	NA	few	TRBJ2-7	CASSSLDTPGRSYEQYF	TGTGCCAGCAGCTCACTCGATACGCCGGGAAGGAGCTACGAGCAGTACTTC
TRBV30	NA	NA	TRBJ2-5	CAWSAQGVPETQYF	TGTGCCTGGAGCGCCCAAGGGGTCCCAGAGACCCAGTACTTC
TRBV5-1	TRBD1	few	TRBJ2-2	CASRPGQGGGTGELFF	TGCGCCAGCAGACCCGGACAGGGAGGTGGGACCGGGGAGCTGTTTTTT
TRBV5-4	NA	few	TRBJ2-7	CASSELTGTENYEQYF	TGTGCCAGCAGCGAACTAACAGGGACGGAGAACTACGAGCAGTACTTC
TRBV9	NA	NA	TRBJ2-5	CASSGGLQETQYF	TGTGCCAGCAGCGGGGGACTCCAAGAGACCCAGTACTTC
TRBV28	NA	NA	TRBJ2-5	CASSRRQVRGETQYF	TGTGCCAGCAGCCGGAGACAGGTCCGGGGAGAGACCCAGTACTTC
TRBV6-1	NA	NA	TRBJ2-7	CASSEYTGNTYEQYF	TGTGCCAGCAGTGAATATACAGGGAATACCTACGAGCAGTACTTC
TRBV28	NA	once	TRBJ2-2	CASSFGGAIGELFF	TGTGCCAGCAGTTTCGGAGGGGCTATCGGGGAGCTGTTTTTT
TRBV5-1	NA	few	TRBJ1-1	CASSKIDRLNTEAFF	TGCGCCAGCAGTAAAATCGACAGACTGAACACTGAAGCTTTCTTT
TRBV27	NA	NA	TRBJ2-7	CASSRGFSYEQYF	TGTGCCAGCAGTCGAGGGTTTTCCTACGAGCAGTACTTC
TRBV4-2	NA	few	TRBJ1-1	CASSQERNTEAFF	TGTGCCAGCAGCCAGGAGCGTAACACTGAAGCTTTCTTT
TRBV20-1	TRBD1	NA	TRBJ1-2	CSAKTGQGYTF	TGCAGTGCCAAGACGGGACAGGGCTACACCTTC
TRBV5-4	NA	NA	TRBJ2-1	CASSLAQGGAYNEQFF	TGTGCCAGCAGCTTGGCACAGGGTGGGGCCTACAATGAGCAGTTCTTC
TRBV15	NA	NA	TRBJ2-5	CATSRGQGKETQYF	TGTGCCACCAGCAGAGGGCAGGGGAAAGAGACCCAGTACTTC
TRBV7-9	NA	NA	TRBJ2-7	CSSSLGQGRGYF	TGTTCCAGCAGCTTGGGTCAGGGAAGGGGGTACTTC